In this sample, the clone carrying this TCR beta chain turned up a few times. The data were taken from a study of T cell responses to AZD1222 COVID-19 vaccine. V was shortened by 7 bases and J by 5 bases, with 9 bases between the two germline ends. This CDR3 is 12 amino acids long. Germline V gene sequence: CDR1 SNHLY, CDR2 FYNNEI. Some clones are missing from TCRdb's copy, which holds only in-frame ones; the method was immunoSEQ multiplex PCR. The sample includes about 64,000 clones, about four fifths seen only once; the top ten take over 12%. The chain joins TRBV2 to TRBJ1-5, with TRBD1 as a possible D gene (6 bases). This TCR derives from an adult who received the AZD1222 COVID-19 vaccine. The sample was peripheral blood, taken 28 days after the second AZD1222 dose. As DNA, the CDR3 is TGTGCCAGCACCAGGGGCTATCAGCCCCAGCATTTT. It encodes CASTRGYQPQHF.